This entry lists 11 T cell receptor beta chains sequenced from one sample in a study of control samples from healthy donors and cancer patients. TCRdb's copy holds only in-frame clones and misses some; the assay was immunoSEQ multiplex PCR. The sample consists of approximately 92,000 clones, approximately 93% of them appearing once. The sequenced sample consisted of blood. These receptors were taken from a woman in her 30s in good health.

J is TRBJ1-1 and V is TRBV3-1 (or the pseudogene TRBV3-2); no reliable D call. The CDR3 runs 13 residues. V lost 8 bases and J lost 0, with 10 bases in between. The germline CDR1 and CDR2 sequences are LGHDT and YNNKEL (reference sequence). For the CDR3, the DNA is TGTGCCAGCCAGAGTTACATGAACACTGAAGCTTTCTTT. Its protein is CASQSYMNTEAFF.

The rearrangement links TRBV28 to TRBJ2-7; 8 bases line up with TRBD1. The CDR3 length is 14 residues. The germline V gene has CDR1 MDHEN and CDR2 SYDVKM. J gave up 4 bases and V 5 bases, and 7 bases lay outside the gene matches. The CDR3 sequence is CASSRRGQWYEQYF. The CDR3 coding sequence is TGTGCCAGCAGTCGCAGGGGGCAGTGGTACGAGCAGTACTTC. Full variable domain (remainder filled in from reference TRBV28 and TRBJ2-7): DVKVTQSSRYLVKRTGEKVFLECVQDMDHENMFWYRQDPGLGLRLIYFSYDVKMKEKGDIPEGYSVSREKKERFSLILESASTNQTSMYLCASSRRGQWYEQYFGPGTRLTVT.

This chain links TRBV5-5 with TRBJ1-3; 9 positions agree with TRBD1. Trimming took 1 base from V and 2 from J; bases not matched to a gene: 7. CDR3 size: 17 residues. Germline CDR1 is SGHKS and CDR2 is YYEKEE (reference sequence). CDR3 nucleotide sequence: TGTGCCAGCAGCTTGTCCCCCTGGACAGGGGCTGGAAACACCATATATTTT. Protein sequence: CASSLSPWTGAGNTIYF.

The chain recombines TRBV5-1 with TRBJ2-7, with D tentatively TRBD1 (6 bases). The CDR3 length is 14 residues. Germline V gene sequence: CDR1 SGHRS, CDR2 YFSETQ. Between the trimmed V and J ends, which lost 4 bases and 0 bases, there was a span of 11 bases. CDR3 amino acids: CASSPTGFSYEQYF. The CDR3 region has the DNA TGCGCCAGCAGCCCAACAGGGTTCTCCTACGAGCAGTACTTC.

The V gene is TRBV4-2, the J gene TRBJ1-1, with TRBD1 as a possible D gene (5 bases). V lost 0 bases and J lost 2, with 13 bases in between. Germline loops: CDR1 LGHNA, CDR2 YNFKEQ. This CDR3 comprises 16 residues. CDR3 nucleotides: TGTGCCAGCAGCCAAGAAGTACGGGGCGTCAACACTGAAGCTTTCTTT. It translates to CASSQEVRGVNTEAFF.

This chain joins TRBV29-1 and TRBJ2-2, with a weak D call TRBD1 (6 bases). CDR3 size: 15 residues. V lost 6 bases and J 2 bases, leaving 16 bases between the germline ends. Germline CDR1 SQVTM, CDR2 ANQGSEA. As DNA, the CDR3 is TGCAGCGTCCGGCGGTTGGGGGCAAACACCGGGGAGCTGTTTTTT. Encoded protein: CSVRRLGANTGELFF.

The chain combines TRBV7-8 with TRBJ2-7; 7 bases agree with TRBD2. This CDR3 contains 13 residues. Per germline, CDR1 SGHVS and CDR2 FQNEAQ. V trimming: 5 bases; J trimming: 7 bases; junction bases outside the gene matches: 8. Written as DNA, the CDR3 is TGTGCCAGCAGCACTAGCGCCCGGGTTGAGCAGTACTTC. Amino acid sequence: CASSTSARVEQYF.

The count of this clone is one. The J gene is TRBJ2-7, the V gene TRBV6-1; 7 bases agree with TRBD1. This CDR3 contains 17 residues. Trimming took 1 base from V and 5 from J; bases not matched to a gene: 14. From germline, CDR1 is MNHNS and CDR2 SASEGT. The CDR3 DNA reads TGTGCCAGCAGTGAAGTTGAGGGGGCGCTCTTGGGGGACGAGCAGTACTTC. Amino acid sequence: CASSEVEGALLGDEQYF.

The CDR3 spells CSVEVSRGGPKNIQYF. The DNA for the CDR3 is TGCAGCGTTGAAGTTTCGCGGGGGGGCCCCAAAAACATTCAGTACTTC. The V gene is TRBV29-1, the J gene TRBJ2-4; 9 bases map to TRBD2. Germline V gene lookup returns CDR1 SQVTM and CDR2 ANQGSEA. CDR3 length: 16 residues. V dropped 1 base and J dropped 2; count of bases not matched to a gene: 6.

The sample holds one count of this clone. V gene TRBV28 combines with J gene TRBJ1-1; 9 nucleotides match TRBD1. The CDR3 consists of 18 residues. The junction had 14 bases not matched to a gene; V was cut back by 2 bases and J by 4 bases. Germline assignment: CDR1 MDHEN and CDR2 SYDVKM. This CDR3 is CASSLITGGQAYFTEAFF. The CDR3 DNA reads as TGTGCCAGCAGTTTAATCACAGGGGGCCAAGCTTATTTCACTGAAGCTTTCTTT.

This clone was picked up one time. The chain recombines TRBV9 with TRBJ1-2, with 7 bases lining up with TRBD1. Germline values: CDR1 SGDLS, CDR2 YYNGEE. Unmatched junction bases numbered 7, after V lost 0 bases and J lost 5 bases. This CDR3 spans 15 amino acids. CDR3 region: CASSVEAGGGYGYTF. DNA of the CDR3: TGTGCCAGCAGCGTAGAGGCAGGGGGTGGGTATGGCTACACCTTC.